This is a list of T cell receptor beta chains from one sample in a study of cytomegalovirus exposure and HLA in healthy donors. Clones were read by immunoSEQ multiplex PCR, and TCRdb kept only the in-frame ones, dropping some. This sample contains around 200,000 clones. Sequencing was carried out using PBMCs. The receptors were gathered from a girl aged 2-15 years in good health and CMV-seropositive. Both conserved end residues are part of each CDR3. D genes are given only for firm matches.

j_call	v_call	d_call	cdr3_aa	cdr3_nt
TRBJ2-3	TRBV28	.	CASRRARDTRTDTQYF	TGTGCCAGCAGGCGGGCCCGGGACACCCGCACAGATACGCAGTATTTT
TRBJ2-1	TRBV19	TRBD2	CASSRAAGVGNEQFF	TGTGCCAGTAGTAGGGCGGCGGGAGTGGGTAATGAGCAGTTCTTC
TRBJ2-7	TRBV15	.	CATSRDTAGAGEQYF	TGTGCCACCAGCAGAGATACAGCAGGGGCAGGCGAGCAGTACTTC
TRBJ2-7	TRBV5-1	.	CASSVEGGSYEQYF	TGCGCCAGCAGCGTTGAAGGGGGCTCCTACGAGCAGTACTTC
TRBJ2-5	TRBV5-1	.	CASSLVRGAGETQYF	TGCGCCAGCAGCTTGGTACGGGGGGCAGGAGAGACCCAGTACTTC
TRBJ1-4	TRBV4-1	.	CASSQGVIGATNEKLFF	TGCGCCAGCAGCCAAGGTGTTATAGGGGCAACTAATGAAAAACTGTTTTTT
TRBJ2-7	TRBV19	TRBD2	CASSITSDSLYEQYF	TGTGCCAGTAGTATAACTAGCGATTCTCTCTACGAGCAGTACTTC
TRBJ2-1	TRBV6-5	TRBD1	CASSYSFGTAYNEQFF	TGTGCCAGCAGTTACTCGTTCGGGACAGCCTACAATGAGCAGTTCTTC
TRBJ2-4	TRBV28	.	CASSSPRVSENIQYF	TGTGCCAGCAGTTCCCCTCGGGTCAGCGAAAACATTCAGTACTTC
TRBJ1-5	TRBV28	.	CASTPGIESNQPQHF	TGTGCCAGCACTCCGGGAATCGAAAGCAATCAGCCCCAGCATTTT
TRBJ1-2	TRBV5-6	TRBD1	CASGPNRGIYGYTF	TGTGCCAGCGGACCCAACAGGGGGATCTATGGCTACACCTTC
TRBJ2-1	TRBV6-5	TRBD2	CASSYSGMLGNEQFF	TGTGCCAGCAGTTATAGCGGGATGCTAGGCAATGAGCAGTTCTTC
TRBJ2-3	TRBV14	.	CASSQDAGGTDTQYF	TGTGCCAGCAGCCAAGATGCAGGGGGCACAGATACGCAGTATTTT
TRBJ1-3	TRBV29-1	.	CSVAQGGGNTIYF	TGCAGCGTTGCCCAGGGCGGAGGAAACACCATATATTTT
TRBJ2-7	TRBV5-1	.	CASSSQEGYEQYF	TGCGCCAGCAGCTCCCAAGAGGGCTACGAGCAGTACTTC
TRBJ1-3	TRBV6-6	.	CASNARAGAGNTIYF	TGTGCCAGCAACGCTAGGGCAGGGGCTGGAAACACCATATATTTT
TRBJ2-7	TRBV5-4	TRBD2	CASSPTSVLSYEQYF	TGTGCCAGCAGCCCAACTAGCGTTCTATCCTACGAGCAGTACTTC
TRBJ2-7	TRBV6-6	.	CASSYWTDSYEQYF	TGTGCCAGCAGTTACTGGACAGATTCCTACGAGCAGTACTTC
TRBJ2-2	TRBV9	.	CASSVQAGINTGELFF	TGTGCCAGCAGCGTACAAGCGGGCATTAACACCGGGGAGCTGTTTTTT
TRBJ2-6	TRBV7-9	TRBD1	CASSLWDRESGANVLTF	TGTGCCAGCAGCTTATGGGACAGGGAGTCTGGGGCCAACGTCCTGACTTTC
TRBJ1-4	TRBV25-1	.	CASSDRRGGEKLFF	TGTGCCAGCAGTGACAGGAGGGGAGGTGAAAAACTGTTTTTT
TRBJ2-2	TRBV11-2	.	CASSREGTGELFF	TGTGCCAGCAGCCGCGAGGGTACCGGGGAGCTGTTTTTT
TRBJ2-7	TRBV7-6	TRBD2	CASSLGLADYEQYF	TGTGCCAGCAGCTTGGGACTAGCGGATTACGAGCAGTACTTC
TRBJ1-1	TRBV6-1	TRBD1	CASKTGMNTEAFF	TGTGCCAGCAAGACAGGGATGAACACTGAAGCTTTCTTT
TRBJ1-1	TRBV18	TRBD1	CASSPESLGQGTLNTEAFF	TGTGCCAGCTCACCAGAGTCTTTAGGACAGGGGACCCTTAACACTGAAGCTTTCTTT
TRBJ1-2	TRBV6-1	.	CASSVLVSNYGYTF	TGTGCCAGCAGTGTCCTAGTGTCTAACTATGGCTACACCTTC
TRBJ1-2	TRBV7-2	.	CASSLRREGWGGYTF	TGTGCCAGCAGCTTAAGACGGGAGGGTTGGGGCGGCTACACCTTC
TRBJ2-7	TRBV9	TRBD2	CASSPGGYEQYF	TGTGCCAGCAGCCCGGGGGGCTACGAGCAGTACTTC
TRBJ1-1	TRBV28	.	CASSLSLGSNTEAFF	TGTGCCAGCAGTTTAAGTTTAGGGAGTAACACTGAAGCTTTCTTT
TRBJ1-1	TRBV27	.	CASSRQGNTEAFF	TGTGCCAGCAGCCGTCAGGGGAACACTGAAGCTTTCTTT
TRBJ2-6	TRBV25-1	.	CASSESPGSGANVLTF	TGTGCCAGCAGTGAATCACCGGGTTCTGGGGCCAACGTCCTGACTTTC
TRBJ1-5	TRBV27	.	CASAELKYSNQPQHF	TGTGCCAGCGCAGAACTAAAGTATAGTAATCAGCCCCAGCATTTT
TRBJ1-2	TRBV18	.	CASSPPNRDTRNYGYTF	TGTGCCAGCTCACCACCGAACCGGGACACCCGAAACTATGGCTACACCTTC
TRBJ2-3	TRBV14	.	CASSLRPEGTDTQYF	TGTGCCAGTTCGCTTCGACCCGAGGGCACAGATACGCAGTATTTT
TRBJ2-1	TRBV15	TRBD2	CATSRVRLAIDNEQFF	TGTGCCACCAGCAGAGTACGACTAGCGATCGATAATGAGCAGTTCTTC
TRBJ1-4	TRBV7-8	.	CASSLRYREQEKLFF	TGTGCCAGCAGCTTACGTTACAGGGAACAGGAAAAACTGTTTTTT
TRBJ2-1	TRBV7-3	TRBD2	CASSPSGSQYNEQFF	TGTGCCAGCAGCCCTAGCGGGAGTCAGTACAATGAGCAGTTCTTC
TRBJ2-6	TRBV7-9	.	CASSFTGSGANVLTF	TGTGCCAGCAGCTTTACAGGGTCTGGGGCCAACGTCCTGACTTTC
TRBJ2-1	TRBV9	.	CASSVLEEQFF	TGTGCCAGCAGCGTCTTAGAGGAGCAGTTCTTC
TRBJ2-7	TRBV28	TRBD2	CASSLPTSGSYEQYF	TGTGCCAGCAGTTTACCAACTAGCGGGAGTTACGAGCAGTACTTC
TRBJ1-1	TRBV28	.	CASSPGGTEAFF	TGTGCCAGCAGTCCCGGAGGAACTGAAGCTTTCTTT
TRBJ2-3	TRBV5-4	.	CASSLGISASGADTQYF	TGTGCCAGCAGCTTGGGGATTTCAGCTAGTGGCGCAGATACGCAGTATTTT
TRBJ2-5	TRBV9	TRBD1	CASSWAQGLEETQYF	TGTGCCAGCAGCTGGGCACAGGGGTTGGAAGAGACCCAGTACTTC
TRBJ2-7	TRBV7-9	.	CASSSRGTYEQYF	TGTGCCAGCAGCTCCAGAGGAACCTACGAGCAGTACTTC
TRBJ1-5	TRBV6-1	TRBD1	CASRQGGDLQPQHF	TGTGCCAGCAGGCAAGGGGGCGATTTGCAGCCCCAGCATTTT
TRBJ1-2	TRBV1	.	CTSSQPTGGSMVRIHGYTF	TGCACCAGCAGCCAACCAACAGGGGGCAGTATGGTACGGATACATGGCTACACCTTC
TRBJ2-5	TRBV2	TRBD2	CASIKGTSGMETQYF	TGTGCCAGCATTAAAGGGACTAGCGGGATGGAGACCCAGTACTTC
TRBJ2-1	TRBV5-5	TRBD1	CASSRDSSYNEQFF	TGTGCCAGCAGCCGGGACAGCTCCTACAATGAGCAGTTCTTC
TRBJ2-1	TRBV6-1	TRBD2	CASSAGLAGPYNEQFF	TGTGCCAGCAGTGCTGGACTAGCGGGGCCCTACAATGAGCAGTTCTTC
TRBJ1-2	TRBV6-1	.	CASSEIGGNYGYTF	TGTGCCAGCAGTGAAATAGGGGGAAACTATGGCTACACCTTC